This T cell receptor beta chain comes out of a study of CD8+ T cells in alopecia areata. Remarks on this clone: A read error may account for a junction end that differs from germline.

Documented treatment: oral pan-JAK inhibitor, 5-10 mg twice daily. Germline assignment: CDR1 SNHLY and CDR2 FYNNEI. CDR3 length: 14 amino acids. Extracted from the samples, RNA was reverse transcribed into cDNA to serve as the sequencing template. The assay was immunoSEQ multiplex PCR, and TCRdb's table has in-frame clones only and misses some. The sample holds about 74,000 clones, approximately 30% seen once. This material consisted of CD8+ T cells sorted from blood, taken at week 4, from a patient treated with tofacitinib. This TCR derives from a human donor with alopecia areata. The chain uses TRBV2 and TRBJ1-1; D unresolved. This CDR3 is CASGSPRRNPEAFF. In nucleotides, the CDR3 is TGTGCCAGCGGATCCCCAAGGAGGAACCCTGAAGCTTTCTTT.